Listed below are T cell receptor beta chains from one sample, sequenced in a study of T cells in localized non-small cell lung cancer. Data came from immunoSEQ multiplex PCR; TCRdb stores just in-frame clones and leaves some out. The repertoire has under 30,000 clones, around 89% of them found once; the top ten carry 10%. The material was peripheral blood, obtained before any cancer treatment. These receptor sequences come from a woman aged 35 to 75 with stage I lung adenocarcinoma. Both conserved end residues are part of each CDR3. Fields, in order: D gene, J gene, V gene, clone size, CDR3 DNA, CDR3 protein. D genes are given only for firm matches. The listing skips clone size in some rows; elsewhere it reads once, few, many or a size class.

D: TRBD2; J: TRBJ2-3; V: TRBV7-2; size: -; DNA: TGTGCCAGCAGCTACCCCGAGAGGGCTAGCGGGACAGATACGCAGTATTTT; CDR3: CASSYPERASGTDTQYF
D: -; J: TRBJ2-1; V: TRBV5-1; size: -; DNA: TGCGCCAGCAGCTTGGTCGGCGGACCTCCCTACAATGAGCAGTTCTTC; CDR3: CASSLVGGPPYNEQFF
D: -; J: TRBJ2-3; V: TRBV11-1; size: -; DNA: TGTGCCAGCAGCCCGCGTACAGTGGGTACAGATACGCAGTATTTT; CDR3: CASSPRTVGTDTQYF
D: -; J: TRBJ2-2; V: TRBV9; size: -; DNA: TGTGCCAGCAGCGTAGATGTAGGCGGGGAGCTGTTTTTT; CDR3: CASSVDVGGELFF
D: TRBD1; J: TRBJ1-4; V: TRBV15; size: -; DNA: TGTGCCACCAGCAGTCCCCATCCGGGACAGGGGTATGAAAAACTGTTTTTT; CDR3: CATSSPHPGQGYEKLFF
D: -; J: TRBJ1-2; V: TRBV5-6; size: -; DNA: TGTGCCAGCAGGCCAGAAGCTAGCGGCTACACCTTC; CDR3: CASRPEASGYTF
D: -; J: TRBJ1-4; V: TRBV30; size: -; DNA: TGTGCCTGGTCTCGACACCCCCCTAATGAAAAACTGTTTTTT; CDR3: CAWSRHPPNEKLFF
D: -; J: TRBJ2-7; V: TRBV28; size: -; DNA: TGTGCCAGCTTGTCTAGAAATACCTACGAGCAGTACTTC; CDR3: CASLSRNTYEQYF
D: -; J: TRBJ2-1; V: TRBV6-1; size: -; DNA: TGTGCCAGCGGGCCTCAAGGGGGATCTTACAATGAGCAGTTCTTC; CDR3: CASGPQGGSYNEQFF
D: TRBD1; J: TRBJ1-2; V: TRBV18; size: -; DNA: TGTGCCAGCTCACCAAATGGACAGGGGGCCATTGGTGGCTACACCTTC; CDR3: CASSPNGQGAIGGYTF
D: TRBD1; J: TRBJ2-7; V: TRBV28; size: -; DNA: TGTGCCAGCAGCCGGACCGGGACAGCAGGGCGCCGCGAGCAGTACTTC; CDR3: CASSRTGTAGRREQYF
D: -; J: TRBJ2-3; V: TRBV6-1; size: -; DNA: TGTGCCAGCAGTTTTAGGACGGGCACAGATACGCAGTATTTT; CDR3: CASSFRTGTDTQYF
D: -; J: TRBJ2-5; V: TRBV12-5; size: -; DNA: TGTGCTAGTGCTATGGATATCGGGGAGACCCAGTACTTC; CDR3: CASAMDIGETQYF
D: TRBD1; J: TRBJ2-7; V: TRBV28; size: -; DNA: TGTGCCAGCAGTTGGGACAGGGAAACCTACGAGCAGTACTTC; CDR3: CASSWDRETYEQYF
D: -; J: TRBJ1-5; V: TRBV28; size: -; DNA: TGTGCCAGCAGTTTATTTTTCAGGGTGGGTCAGCCCCAGCATTTT; CDR3: CASSLFFRVGQPQHF
D: -; J: TRBJ1-5; V: TRBV18; size: -; DNA: TGTGCCAGCTCACCACGAGGGACACCAGATCAGCCCCAGCATTTT; CDR3: CASSPRGTPDQPQHF
D: -; J: TRBJ1-1; V: TRBV28; size: -; DNA: TGTGCCAGCAGTTTTCGGTGGAAAATTCAGGACACTGAAGCTTTCTTT; CDR3: CASSFRWKIQDTEAFF
D: -; J: TRBJ2-3; V: TRBV27; size: few; DNA: TGTGCCAGCAGTCCCCGTTCAAGCGCAACGTCCACAGATACGCAGTATTTT; CDR3: CASSPRSSATSTDTQYF
D: TRBD2; J: TRBJ2-5; V: TRBV28; size: -; DNA: TGTGCCAGCAGTCCATTTTTAGCGGGGGGCCTCCAAGAGACCCAGTACTTC; CDR3: CASSPFLAGGLQETQYF
D: -; J: TRBJ1-5; V: TRBV7-9; size: -; DNA: TGTGCCAGCAGCTTAACTTGCAGGGTCGCTCAGCCCCAGCATTTT; CDR3: CASSLTCRVAQPQHF
D: -; J: TRBJ2-7; V: TRBV7-9; size: -; DNA: TGTGCCAGCAGCCTCTCAGACAGGTACGAGCAGTACTTC; CDR3: CASSLSDRYEQYF
D: -; J: TRBJ2-7; V: TRBV5-1; size: -; DNA: TGCGCCAGCAGCTTGTCTGCGGGGAGCTACGAGCAGTACTTC; CDR3: CASSLSAGSYEQYF
D: TRBD2; J: TRBJ2-6; V: TRBV2; size: once; DNA: TGTGCCAGCAGAGATTTCGGGAGGGCTACCTCTCTCTCTGGGGCCAACGTCCTGACTTTC; CDR3: CASRDFGRATSLSGANVLTF
D: -; J: TRBJ2-7; V: TRBV7-8; size: -; DNA: TGTGCCAGCAGCTTGTGGCCGGGTCCCTCATCAAACGAGCAGTACTTC; CDR3: CASSLWPGPSSNEQYF
D: -; J: TRBJ2-7; V: TRBV6-1; size: once; DNA: TGTGCCAGCAGTGAAAATGGGGCTGGTCGCTACGAGCAGTACTTC; CDR3: CASSENGAGRYEQYF
D: -; J: TRBJ2-5; V: TRBV30; size: -; DNA: TGTGCCTGGAAAGGCTTAATCGAGACCCAGTACTTC; CDR3: CAWKGLIETQYF
D: TRBD2; J: TRBJ2-1; V: TRBV5-1; size: -; DNA: TGCGCCAGCAGCTTGGCCGGGACTAGCGGGTTCTACAATGAGCAGTTCTTC; CDR3: CASSLAGTSGFYNEQFF
D: -; J: TRBJ2-7; V: TRBV4-2; size: -; DNA: TGTGCCAGCAGCCCCGACCGAGGGCCGGGCGAGCAGTACTTC; CDR3: CASSPDRGPGEQYF
D: TRBD1; J: TRBJ2-7; V: TRBV19; size: -; DNA: TGTGCCAGTAGTGGAGGACAGGCCTACGAGCAGTACTTC; CDR3: CASSGGQAYEQYF
D: TRBD2; J: TRBJ2-1; V: TRBV4-1; size: -; DNA: TGCGCCAGCAGCCGGAAAGGACTAGCGGGGGGGCTGGTGGGGTACAATGAGCAGTTCTTC; CDR3: CASSRKGLAGGLVGYNEQFF
D: -; J: TRBJ2-5; V: TRBV28; size: -; DNA: TGTGCCAGCAGTTTGTATGGGGACATCCAAGAGACCCAGTACTTC; CDR3: CASSLYGDIQETQYF
D: TRBD1; J: TRBJ2-7; V: TRBV19; size: few; DNA: TGTGCCAGTAGTTATCAGGGGGCCAACGAGCAGTACTTC; CDR3: CASSYQGANEQYF
D: -; J: TRBJ1-2; V: TRBV28; size: -; DNA: TGTGCCAGCAGTTTAGAGGGTACCTATGGCTACACCTTC; CDR3: CASSLEGTYGYTF
D: -; J: TRBJ2-3; V: TRBV7-8; size: -; DNA: TGTGCCAGCAGCTTAGGCCCAGGCGTAGATACGCAGTATTTT; CDR3: CASSLGPGVDTQYF
D: -; J: TRBJ1-2; V: TRBV19; size: -; DNA: TGTGCCAGTAGTCCCCGGTTGGCCTATGGCTACACCTTC; CDR3: CASSPRLAYGYTF
D: -; J: TRBJ2-3; V: TRBV6-1; size: -; DNA: TGTGCCAGCATTCAAGGACGCTCTGTAACGCAGTATTTT; CDR3: CASIQGRSVTQYF
D: -; J: TRBJ2-2; V: TRBV7-9; size: few; DNA: TGTGCCAGCAGCTTAGCGTGGGGCCCGGGCACCGGGGAGCTGTTTTTT; CDR3: CASSLAWGPGTGELFF
D: TRBD2; J: TRBJ2-7; V: TRBV2; size: -; DNA: TGTGCCAGCCGGACTAGCGGGTCCTCCTACGAGCAGTACTTC; CDR3: CASRTSGSSYEQYF
D: -; J: TRBJ1-2; V: TRBV11-2; size: once; DNA: TGTGCCAGCAGTCAAACGGGGATTTTAAACTATGGCTACACCTTC; CDR3: CASSQTGILNYGYTF
D: TRBD1; J: TRBJ2-4; V: TRBV10-2; size: -; DNA: TGCGCCAGCAGTGCCGGGACAGGGCGAAACATTCAGTACTTC; CDR3: CASSAGTGRNIQYF
D: -; J: TRBJ2-2; V: TRBV9; size: once; DNA: TGTGCCAGCAGCCCGATGAGCGGTACGAACACCGGGGAGCTGTTTTTT; CDR3: CASSPMSGTNTGELFF
D: TRBD2; J: TRBJ2-1; V: TRBV27; size: -; DNA: TGTGCCAGCAGTCCCCGGGAGGGCCGAAGTAATGAGCAGTTCTTC; CDR3: CASSPREGRSNEQFF
D: -; J: TRBJ2-1; V: TRBV27; size: -; DNA: TGTGCCAGCACTGGTAGGGACAACCTTCCGTACAATGAGCAGTTCTTC; CDR3: CASTGRDNLPYNEQFF
D: -; J: TRBJ2-7; V: TRBV6-6; size: once; DNA: TGTGCCAGCAGTTACTCTGGGGGAACCTACGAGCAGTACTTC; CDR3: CASSYSGGTYEQYF